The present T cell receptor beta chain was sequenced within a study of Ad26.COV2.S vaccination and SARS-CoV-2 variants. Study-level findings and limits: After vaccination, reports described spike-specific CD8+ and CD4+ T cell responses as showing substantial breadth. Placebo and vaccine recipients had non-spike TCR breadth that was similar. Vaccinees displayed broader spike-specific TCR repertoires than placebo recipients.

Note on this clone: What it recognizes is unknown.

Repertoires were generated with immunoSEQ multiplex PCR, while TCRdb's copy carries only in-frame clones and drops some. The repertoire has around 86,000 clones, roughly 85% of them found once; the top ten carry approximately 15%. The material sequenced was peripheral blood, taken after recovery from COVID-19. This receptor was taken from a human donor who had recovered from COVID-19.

The CDR3 protein is CASSLRASGSRITDTQYF. The CDR3 DNA sequence: TGTGCCAGCAGCTTGCGGGCTAGCGGGAGTCGTATCACAGATACGCAGTATTTT. V gene TRBV7-2 combines with J gene TRBJ2-3, with 10 nucleotides matching TRBD2. Losses at the gene ends were 3 bases for V and 2 bases for J; bases not matched to a gene: 11. Germline values: CDR1 SGHTA, CDR2 FQGNSA. There are 18 residues in the CDR3. Complete variable domain (other parts from reference TRBV7-2 and TRBJ2-3): GAGVSQSPSNKVTEKGKDVELRCDPISGHTALYWYRQSLGQGLEFLIYFQGNSAPDKSGLPSDRFSAERTGGSVSTLTIQRTQQEDSAVYLCASSLRASGSRITDTQYFGPGTRLTVL.